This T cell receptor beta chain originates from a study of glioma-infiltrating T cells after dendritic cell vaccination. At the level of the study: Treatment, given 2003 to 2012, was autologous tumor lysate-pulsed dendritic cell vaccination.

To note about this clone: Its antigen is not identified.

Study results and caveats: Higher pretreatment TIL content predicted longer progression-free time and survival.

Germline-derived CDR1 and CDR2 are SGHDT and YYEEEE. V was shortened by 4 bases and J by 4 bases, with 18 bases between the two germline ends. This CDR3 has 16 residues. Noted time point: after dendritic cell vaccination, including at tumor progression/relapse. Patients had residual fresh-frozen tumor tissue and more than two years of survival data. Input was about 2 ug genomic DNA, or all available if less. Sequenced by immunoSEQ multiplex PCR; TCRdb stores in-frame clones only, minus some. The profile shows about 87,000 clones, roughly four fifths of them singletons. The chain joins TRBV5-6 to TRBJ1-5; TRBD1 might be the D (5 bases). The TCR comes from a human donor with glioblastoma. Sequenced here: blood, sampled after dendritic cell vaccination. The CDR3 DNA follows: TGTGCCAGCAGCAGTGGGACGGGAGATTGGAATCAGCCCCAGCATTTT. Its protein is CASSSGTGDWNQPQHF.